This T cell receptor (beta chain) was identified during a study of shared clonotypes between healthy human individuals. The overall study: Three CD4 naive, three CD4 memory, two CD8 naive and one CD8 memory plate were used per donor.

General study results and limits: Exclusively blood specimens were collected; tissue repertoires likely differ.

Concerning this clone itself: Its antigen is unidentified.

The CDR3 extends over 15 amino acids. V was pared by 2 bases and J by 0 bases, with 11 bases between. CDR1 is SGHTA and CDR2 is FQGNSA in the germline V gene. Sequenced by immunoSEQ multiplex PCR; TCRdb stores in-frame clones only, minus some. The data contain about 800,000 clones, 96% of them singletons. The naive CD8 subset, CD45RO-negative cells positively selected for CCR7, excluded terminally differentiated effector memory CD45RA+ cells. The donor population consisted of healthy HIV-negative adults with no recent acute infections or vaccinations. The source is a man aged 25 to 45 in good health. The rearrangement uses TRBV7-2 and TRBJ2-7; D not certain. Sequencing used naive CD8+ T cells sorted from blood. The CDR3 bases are TGTGCCAGCAGCTTACACGTACTCAGCTCCTACGAGCAGTACTTC. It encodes CASSLHVLSSYEQYF.